Presented here are 9 T cell receptor beta chains from one specimen sequenced in a study of blood T cell repertoires in COVID-19. Produced via immunoSEQ multiplex PCR; TCRdb's table is partial and in-frame only. The sample holds around 160,000 clones; 84% are singletons and the top ten take about 40%. The sequenced material came from peripheral blood. These receptors were taken from a human donor in a cohort sampled during active COVID-19.

The chain has TRBV28 and TRBJ2-5, with D tentatively TRBD1 (6 bases). The germline CDR1 and CDR2 sequences are MDHEN and SYDVKM. Trimming left V 6 bases short and J 4 bases short, with 15 bases between. This CDR3 region has 14 residues. The CDR3 region is CASRSPGETETQYF. The CDR3 DNA is TGTGCCAGCAGATCCCCAGGGGAGACAGAGACCCAGTACTTC. Supplemented by reference TRBV28 and TRBJ2-5, the full variable domain reads DVKVTQSSRYLVKRTGEKVFLECVQDMDHENMFWYRQDPGLGLRLIYFSYDVKMKEKGDIPEGYSVSREKKERFSLILESASTNQTSMYLCASRSPGETETQYFGPGTRLLVL.

The chain combines TRBV30 with TRBJ1-1; D may be TRBD1 (6 bases). Trimming removed 4 bases at V and 0 bases at J, with 12 bases between. The germline gives CDR1 GTSNPN, CDR2 SVGIG (reference sequence). This CDR3 spans 14 amino acids. CDR3 in amino acids: CAWTTDSLNTEAFF. The CDR3 DNA reads TGTGCCTGGACGACGGACAGCTTGAACACTGAAGCTTTCTTT.

The V gene is TRBV28, the J gene TRBJ2-3; 9 nucleotides align to TRBD2. Germline trimming cut 6 bases from V and 5 bases from J; bases unmatched to any gene: 18. Germline CDR1 MDHEN, CDR2 SYDVKM. This CDR3 region has 18 residues. DNA of the CDR3: TGTGCCAGCAGCCTCCCGGCGGGTAGGCGGGGGGGGAAAGATACGCAGTATTTT. Protein: CASSLPAGRRGGKDTQYF.

V is TRBV18 and J is TRBJ1-4; TRBD1 might be the D (6 bases). Looked up from germline, CDR1 is KGHSH and CDR2 is LQKENI. This CDR3 comprises 15 residues. V lost 0 bases and J 3 bases, leaving 8 bases between the germline ends. The CDR3 sequence: CASSPPGQANEKLFF. As DNA, the CDR3 is TGTGCCAGCTCACCACCGGGACAAGCTAATGAAAAACTGTTTTTT.

The gene calls are TRBV11-3 and TRBJ2-6; D is perhaps TRBD2 (6 bases). The V end was cut by 6 bases, the J end by 0 bases, with 12 bases between. The CDR3 has 16 residues. Germline V CDR1 and CDR2: SGHNT, YENEEA. DNA for the CDR3: TGTGCCAGCAGGGTGACGGGAGCCTCTGGGGCCAACGTCCTGACTTTC. It specifies CASRVTGASGANVLTF.

The chain uses TRBV6-5 and TRBJ1-2; 10 nucleotides agree with TRBD1. The CDR3 has 13 amino acids. V was clipped by 6 bases and J by 8 bases; unmatched bases: 6. Germline CDR1 and CDR2: MNHEY and SVGAGI. Here the CDR3 reads CASSPDRGLGYTF. CDR3 nucleotides: TGTGCCAGCAGCCCCGACAGGGGGCTCGGCTACACCTTC.

V is TRBV6-6 and J is TRBJ2-7, with 8 nucleotides matching TRBD2. The J segment lost 0 bases and the V segment lost 0 bases, leaving 4 bases of the junction unmatched. The germline gives CDR1 MNHNY, CDR2 SVGAGI (reference sequence). The CDR3 consists of 16 residues. CDR3 amino acids: CASSYSYRGGSYEQYF. The CDR3 region has the DNA TGTGCCAGCAGTTACTCGTACCGGGGGGGCTCCTACGAGCAGTACTTC.

The chain joins TRBV28 to TRBJ2-7; D is unclear. Germline CDR1 and CDR2: MDHEN and SYDVKM. This CDR3 is 12 amino acids long. V was clipped by 2 bases and J by 6 bases, with 8 bases between them. The chain's CDR3 is CASSLREVEQYF. The CDR3 nucleotides are TGTGCCAGCAGTTTACGAGAGGTCGAGCAGTACTTC.

This clone occurred a few times. The genes are TRBV30 and TRBJ2-6; D may be TRBD1 (5 bases). The CDR3 runs 14 residues. V dropped 5 bases and J dropped 4 bases, with 12 bases sitting between them. CDR1 and CDR2 (germline): GTSNPN, SVGIG (reference sequence). The CDR3 DNA is TGTGCCTGGGCAACAGGCGGCGGGGCCAACGTCCTGACTTTC. It translates to CAWATGGGANVLTF.